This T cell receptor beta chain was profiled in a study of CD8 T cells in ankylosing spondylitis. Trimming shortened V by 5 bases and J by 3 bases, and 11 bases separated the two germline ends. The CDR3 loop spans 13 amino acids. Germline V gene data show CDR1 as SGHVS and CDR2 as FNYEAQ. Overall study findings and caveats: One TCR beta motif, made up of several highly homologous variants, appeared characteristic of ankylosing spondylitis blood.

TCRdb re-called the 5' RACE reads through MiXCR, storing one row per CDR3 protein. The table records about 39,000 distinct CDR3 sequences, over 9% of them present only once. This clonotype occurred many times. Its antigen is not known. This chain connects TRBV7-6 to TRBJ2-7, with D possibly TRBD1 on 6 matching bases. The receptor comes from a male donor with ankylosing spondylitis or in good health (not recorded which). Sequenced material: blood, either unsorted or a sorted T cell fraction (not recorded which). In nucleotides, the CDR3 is TGTGCCAGCAGCCTCGGACAGAACTACGAGCAGTACTTC. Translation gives CASSLGQNYEQYF.